This TCR beta chain was obtained from a study of T-cell reconstitution after alpha-beta-depleted transplantation in children (TCRdb year 2016). Context from the whole study: The study quantitatively tracked T-cell immune reconstitution after TCRalphabeta/CD19-depleted allogeneic hematopoietic cell transplantation in children using TCR repertoire profiling.

From the germline V gene (reference sequence), CDR1 is DFQATT and CDR2 is SNEGSKA. The CDR3 measures 17 amino acids from cysteine to phenylalanine. The entry retains the CDR3 DNA only, 51 bases that are in frame from base 1. The V end gives up 1 base and the J end 4 bases, leaving 8 bases in the junction not matched to a gene. What the study reported, not specific to this receptor: The apparently early alphabetaT-cell count recovery about two months after transplant was reportedly dependent on only several hundred rapidly expanded clones derived from non-depleted graft cells. The high TCRbeta diversity at day 60 in some patients was ascribed to recipient T cells and intrathymic progenitors that had survived conditioning. Over the following months the frequencies of hyperexpanded clones went down, and after one year T-cell counts and TCRbeta diversity were mostly credited to newly produced T cells.

A few counts support this clonotype. What antigen it recognizes has not been identified. Base qualities are not provided; no much larger clone lies one nucleotide away. The treatment or condition label for this specimen denotes: allogeneic hematopoietic cell transplantation with graft depleted of TCRalphabeta T cells and CD19 B cells. Transplant recipients were children who received TCRalphabeta/CD19-depleted allogeneic hematopoietic cell grafts. Library construction relied on PCR. Sequencing used an Illumina HiSeq 2500. To normalize quantification of the TCRbeta repertoire, the TCR libraries were built with molecular barcoding that relied on unique molecular identifiers. TCRdb reprocessed the public reads (quality trimming at Q25 with fastp, clone calling with MiXCR) and kept in-frame beta chains. Entries that share a CDR3 protein sequence are merged under the most common genes and DNA. The sample table lists 120,000 or so distinct CDR3 sequences, around 23% of them with a count of one. The biggest ten clones account for approximately 10% of the sample.

The clonotype was recovered from a male patient aged 2-9 years who had a stem cell transplant for chronic granulomatous disease, so the T cells may come from the graft donor. The source was PBMCs, mostly from graft donor cells, collected 180 days after TCRalphabeta/CD19-depleted stem cell transplant. This chain joins TRBV20-1 to TRBJ2-1; 12 bases in the middle match TRBD2. The DNA sequence is given as TGCAGTGCTAGAGCATCCGGACTAGCGGGACAATACAATGAGCAGTTCTTC. This encodes CSARASGLAGQYNEQFF.